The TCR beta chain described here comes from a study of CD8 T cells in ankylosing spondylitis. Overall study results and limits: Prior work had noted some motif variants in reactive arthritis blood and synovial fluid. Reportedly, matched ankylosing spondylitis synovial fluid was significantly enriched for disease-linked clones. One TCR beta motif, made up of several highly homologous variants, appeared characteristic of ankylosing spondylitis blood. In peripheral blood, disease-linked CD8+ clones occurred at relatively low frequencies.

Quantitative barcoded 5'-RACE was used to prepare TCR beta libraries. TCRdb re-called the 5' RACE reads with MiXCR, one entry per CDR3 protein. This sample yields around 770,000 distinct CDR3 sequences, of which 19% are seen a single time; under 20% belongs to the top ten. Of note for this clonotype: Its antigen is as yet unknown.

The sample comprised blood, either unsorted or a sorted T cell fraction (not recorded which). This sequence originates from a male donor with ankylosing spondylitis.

CDR3 bases: TGTGCCAGCTCACCGCCTCCATACAGCTCCTACAATGAGCAGTTCTTC. This codes for CASSPPPYSSYNEQFF. The chain uses TRBV18 and TRBJ2-1; D is undetermined. Trimming shortened V by 3 bases and J by 0 bases, and 12 bases separated the two germline ends. Germline V gene sequence: CDR1 KGHSH, CDR2 LQKENI. The CDR3 runs to 16 residues.